A selection of T cell receptor beta chains follows, all from one sample in a study of identical twins. From the 5' RACE reads, TCRdb called clonotypes with MiXCR, one entry per CDR3 protein. The repertoire holds about 900,000 distinct CDR3 sequences, with 12% as singletons. In addition, the sample was reused for a study of yellow fever vaccine responses in identical twins.

Sequences were obtained from PBMCs. These receptors were taken from a woman between 18 and 29 years old in good health. Each CDR3 is given with its conserved first and last residue. The order of the fields is V gene, D gene, clone size, CDR3 protein. The D gene is left open where the match is weak. Some rows mark clone size as missing; the rest say once, few, many or name a class of expanded clone.

TRBV20-1,NA,few,CSARATGQTNTEAFF
TRBV5-1,NA,few,CASSLNPGHPQETQYF
TRBV20-1,TRBD2,NA,CSAPYLAGGTDTQYF
TRBV7-9,NA,NA,CAISSGQGSQYF
TRBV29-1,NA,few,CSVDGQGYTF
TRBV29-1,TRBD1,NA,CSVVDRVNEQYF
TRBV11-2,NA,few,CASSPWKGIEDEQFF
TRBV2,NA,NA,CASSGGINDQPQHF
TRBV20-1,TRBD2,NA,CSARGGASGGPDTQYF
TRBV4-1,TRBD2,NA,CTSSPSGSRPTLGELFF
TRBV11-3,TRBD1,NA,CASSSGPDRAREAFF
TRBV2,NA,many,CAGTLTSSYNEQFF
TRBV7-9,NA,NA,CASSQTPAAQETQYF
TRBV19,NA,few,CASSIGSDRTGELFF
TRBV5-1,NA,NA,CASSVSWGAADTQYF
TRBV13,NA,few,CASSLFGVAKNIQYF
TRBV20-1,NA,few,CSAGDMTSGANVLTF
TRBV9,NA,few,CASSVAGLTTGELFF
TRBV12-3/TRBV12-4,NA,many,CASDRRGSNTEAFF
TRBV7-9,NA,NA,CASRPVQLLASEAFF
TRBV14,NA,NA,CASSPYPGRVNTGELFF
TRBV7-9,NA,NA,CASSSPGREPYEQYF
TRBV7-3,NA,many,CASSPPGDKRNTIYF
TRBV24-1,TRBD2,few,CATSAAGGVNNEQFF
TRBV5-1,NA,many,CASSLAGNTEAFF
TRBV12-3/TRBV12-4,NA,few,CASRDSQNYGYTF
TRBV29-1,TRBD1,few,CSVGRVGQGYEQYF
TRBV12-3/TRBV12-4,TRBD2,NA,CASSPWTSGQNEQFF
TRBV4-1,NA,NA,CASSQVVRPTPVEQFF
TRBV29-1,NA,few,CSVEVRSTDTQYF
TRBV5-1,NA,few,CASSLAGAAYNSPLHF
TRBV6-1,NA,few,CASSEVPVSGANVLTF
TRBV4-1,TRBD1,many,CASSQVRGQGNTIYF
TRBV6-6,NA,many,CASRELYEQYF
TRBV6-1,TRBD1,few,CASSRPTGRYTEAFF
TRBV6-2/TRBV6-3,NA,NA,CASSLSYRSTDTQYF
TRBV3-1,NA,few,CASTLYGGEQFF
TRBV20-1,TRBD1,NA,CSARPRDRDGNEKLFF
TRBV12-3/TRBV12-4,TRBD2,few,CASSLELAGTDTQYF
TRBV11-2,NA,few,CASSPPVVYGYTF
TRBV20-1,TRBD2,NA,CSAQAHSGRAEQFF
TRBV7-8,NA,NA,CASSFLRDKGEVGSSDTQYF
TRBV7-6,NA,many,CASSFGQYQETQYF
TRBV7-8,NA,few,CASSLERQNTEAFF
TRBV6-4,NA,many,CASSDSKQGSTDTQYF
TRBV5-1,NA,few,CASNRYPPGLPDRKNIQYF
TRBV20-1,NA,NA,CSAAPNPTLSSYNEQFF
TRBV29-1,NA,NA,CSIGPSTDTQYF
TRBV7-9,NA,many,CATGPISGNTIYF
TRBV20-1,TRBD1,NA,CSAFTGDRVNEQFF
TRBV6-1,NA,few,CASSEGGFQTDTQYF
TRBV5-6,NA,NA,CASSFRGWQPQHF
TRBV20-1,TRBD1,NA,CSARDRDRVGYTF
TRBV4-1,NA,NA,CASSEALRGSGANVLTF
TRBV12-3/TRBV12-4,NA,few,CASMSGTPNNEQFF
TRBV6-5,NA,NA,CASSYEGGRSSGANVLTF
TRBV27,NA,many,CASSQGQGWQPQHF
TRBV5-8,TRBD1,NA,CASSGTRGYGYTF
TRBV24-1,TRBD1,few,CATSDSLQGRGTDTQYF
TRBV2,NA,NA,CASSGQGAGTPNYGYTF